A selection of T cell receptor beta chains follows, all from one sample in a study of T-cell reconstitution after alpha-beta-depleted transplantation in children. TCRdb reanalysed the PCR reads using MiXCR and keeps one entry per CDR3 protein. Among approximately 490,000 distinct CDR3 sequences listed, under 12% were seen once. Source: PBMCs, taken before TCRalphabeta/CD19-depleted stem cell transplant. These receptors originate from a child under 10 years old with inherited bone marrow failure, due to receive a stem cell transplant. The CDR3 runs from the conserved cysteine through the conserved F or W. Fields, in order: J gene, D gene, clone size, V gene, CDR3 protein, CDR3 DNA. A D gene is named only where the DNA matches it firmly. Expanded clones are given a class, and other clones once, few, many or no size at all.

TRBJ2-3,NA,many,TRBV12-3/TRBV12-4,CASSLKWAPSEDTQYF,TGTGCCAGCAGTCTTAAATGGGCCCCGAGCGAAGATACGCAGTATTTT
TRBJ2-7,TRBD1,many,TRBV28,CASRAGQGWDYEQYF,TGTGCCAGCAGGGCAGGACAGGGGTGGGACTACGAGCAGTACTTC
TRBJ1-2,NA,many,TRBV30,CAWSVMGFYGYTF,TGTGCCTGGAGTGTTATGGGGTTCTATGGCTACACCTTC
TRBJ2-5,NA,many,TRBV29-1,CSVTDGTETQYF,TGCAGCGTTACCGACGGAACGGAGACCCAGTACTTC
TRBJ2-2,TRBD1,many,TRBV29-1,CSAWDRNTGELFF,TGCAGCGCTTGGGACAGGAACACCGGGGAGCTGTTTTTT
TRBJ2-5,NA,many,TRBV12-3/TRBV12-4,CASSLPSEETQYF,TGTGCCAGCAGTTTACCGTCCGAAGAGACCCAGTACTTC
TRBJ2-7,NA,many,TRBV4-3,CASSQGRGRLGYEQYF,TGCGCCAGCAGCCAAGGAAGAGGCAGGCTGGGCTACGAGCAGTACTTC
TRBJ2-1,TRBD2,many,TRBV12-3/TRBV12-4,CASSGGTRGGLF,TGTGCCAGCAGCGGGGGGACTCGGGGAGGACTCTTC
TRBJ2-7,TRBD2,many,TRBV25-1,CASSESAVAGVEQYF,TGTGCCAGCAGTGAATCAGCAGTAGCGGGAGTCGAGCAGTACTTC
TRBJ2-7,NA,few,TRBV4-3,CASSQDRGTISEQYF,TGCGCCAGCAGCCAAGATCGCGGGACAATCTCCGAGCAGTACTTC
TRBJ2-1,NA,many,TRBV2,CARDLWAGSSYNEQFF,TGTGCCAGGGATTTATGGGCCGGTAGCTCCTACAATGAGCAGTTCTTC
TRBJ2-7,TRBD2,many,TRBV29-1,CSVSGLESSYEQYF,TGCAGCGTATCGGGACTAGAGAGCTCCTACGAGCAGTACTTC
TRBJ2-3,NA,few,TRBV7-9,CASSLQRVSGTDTQYF,TGTGCCAGCAGCTTACAAAGGGTATCGGGCACAGATACGCAGTATTTT
TRBJ2-3,NA,NA,TRBV20-1,CSARDVKRPDTQYF,TGCAGTGCTAGAGATGTAAAGAGACCAGATACGCAGTATTTT
TRBJ1-3,NA,many,TRBV5-7,CASSLGSERSGNTIYF,TGTGCCAGCAGCTTGGGGTCGGAGCGCTCTGGAAACACCATATATTTT
TRBJ2-7,NA,few,TRBV7-9,CASSFGGPGSYEQYF,TGTGCCAGCAGCTTTGGGGGGCCCGGGTCCTACGAGCAGTACTTC
TRBJ1-1,NA,many,TRBV10-3,CATGPGGTEAFF,TGTGCCACCGGGCCGGGGGGCACTGAAGCTTTCTTT
TRBJ1-5,NA,many,TRBV10-3,CAIKSTNQPQHF,TGTGCCATCAAGTCCACAAATCAGCCCCAGCATTTT
TRBJ2-4,NA,many,TRBV12-3/TRBV12-4,CASSLWPVKNIQYF,TGTGCCAGCAGTTTGTGGCCTGTCAAAAACATTCAGTACTTC
TRBJ1-5,NA,many,TRBV11-2,CASSLAGAPQHF,TGTGCCAGCAGCTTAGCCGGGGCGCCCCAGCATTTT
TRBJ2-1,NA,NA,TRBV2,CASSEAVMGSEQFF,TGTGCCAGCAGTGAAGCGGTGATGGGGAGTGAGCAGTTCTTC
TRBJ1-1,NA,few,TRBV20-1,CSARGLRTEAFF,TGCAGTGCTAGAGGCCTACGGACTGAAGCTTTCTTT
TRBJ2-1,TRBD2,many,TRBV7-9,CASSPGAGALYNEQFF,TGTGCCAGCAGCCCCGGCGCGGGAGCTTTATACAATGAGCAGTTCTTC
TRBJ2-3,TRBD2,NA,TRBV12-3/TRBV12-4,CAIRSGTSTDTQYF,TGTGCCATCAGAAGCGGGACTAGCACAGATACGCAGTATTTT
TRBJ2-2,TRBD1,many,TRBV2,CASSGTGGGELFF,TGTGCCAGCTCCGGGACAGGGGGCGGGGAGCTGTTTTTT
TRBJ2-2,TRBD2,NA,TRBV12-3/TRBV12-4,CASRRDVGLAGDTGELFF,TGTGCCAGCAGAAGAGACGTAGGACTAGCGGGAGACACCGGGGAGCTGTTTTTT
TRBJ2-3,TRBD2,few,TRBV12-3/TRBV12-4,CASSPPGLAADTQYF,TGTGCCAGCAGCCCACCGGGACTAGCGGCAGATACGCAGTATTTT
TRBJ2-2,NA,many,TRBV7-8,CASSSYPGPRGVYTGELFF,TGTGCCAGCAGCTCCTACCCAGGGCCCCGTGGCGTCTACACCGGGGAGCTGTTTTTT
TRBJ1-1,TRBD1,many,TRBV6-5,CASSYTGVNTEAFF,TGTGCCAGCAGTTACACAGGGGTAAACACTGAAGCTTTCTTT
TRBJ2-2,NA,many,TRBV7-9,CASSLAVNTGELFF,TGTGCCAGCAGCTTAGCGGTGAACACCGGGGAGCTGTTTTTT
TRBJ2-7,NA,NA,TRBV14,CASSQEVVNYEQYF,TGTGCCAGCAGCCAAGAAGTGGTGAACTACGAGCAGTACTTC
TRBJ1-4,NA,many,TRBV5-1,CASSLSLQGTNEKLFF,TGCGCCAGCAGCTTGTCCCTCCAGGGGACTAATGAAAAACTGTTTTTT
TRBJ2-1,NA,many,TRBV11-2,CASSLDRWLTKNNEQFF,TGTGCCAGCAGCTTAGATCGCTGGCTGACAAAGAACAATGAGCAGTTCTTC
TRBJ2-5,TRBD1,few,TRBV12-3/TRBV12-4,CASRGGTETQYF,TGTGCCAGCAGAGGGGGCACGGAGACCCAGTACTTC
TRBJ2-6,NA,many,TRBV27,CASSPYGAAGANVLTF,TGTGCCAGCAGTCCGTACGGCGCTGCTGGGGCCAACGTCCTGACTTTC
TRBJ2-3,TRBD2,many,TRBV7-8,CASSFLSGRGIDTQYF,TGTGCCAGCAGCTTTTTGAGCGGGAGGGGGATAGATACGCAGTATTTT
TRBJ2-1,TRBD1,many,TRBV19,CASSAGTGAPNEQFF,TGTGCCAGTAGTGCGGGGACAGGGGCCCCGAATGAGCAGTTCTTC
TRBJ2-5,TRBD2,many,TRBV20-1,CSARIGLAGAETQYF,TGCAGTGCTAGAATTGGACTAGCGGGAGCGGAGACCCAGTACTTC
TRBJ1-5,NA,NA,TRBV21-1,CASSKKGRTLVGNQPQHF,TGTGCCAGCAGCAAAAAAGGGAGGACCCTGGTGGGAAATCAGCCCCAGCATTTT
TRBJ2-1,TRBD2,many,TRBV12-3/TRBV12-4,CASSLGLAGVNWFF,TGTGCCAGCAGTCTCGGACTAGCGGGAGTGAATTGGTTCTTC
TRBJ2-1,NA,many,TRBV7-2,CAISLPGLSYNEQFF,TGTGCCATCAGCCTACCGGGACTTTCCTACAATGAGCAGTTCTTC
TRBJ1-2,NA,many,TRBV28,CASSRQFFYGYTF,TGTGCCAGCAGCCGACAGTTTTTCTATGGCTACACCTTC
TRBJ2-1,NA,many,TRBV28,CASSREVASYNEQFF,TGTGCCAGCAGTCGAGAAGTAGCCTCCTACAATGAGCAGTTCTTC
TRBJ2-3,TRBD2,many,TRBV28,CASSLLGLAEPRGTDTQYF,TGTGCCAGCAGTTTACTCGGGCTAGCGGAACCGAGGGGCACAGATACGCAGTATTTT
TRBJ2-7,TRBD1,many,TRBV5-4,CASSRDSIYEQYF,TGTGCCAGCAGCCGGGACAGCATTTACGAGCAGTACTTC
TRBJ1-1,TRBD1,NA,TRBV27,CASSAQSRDRVNTEAFF,TGTGCCAGCAGTGCGCAAAGCCGGGACAGGGTTAACACTGAAGCTTTCTTT
TRBJ2-1,TRBD2,few,TRBV7-2,CASSFLLAGAMNEQFF,TGTGCCAGCAGCTTTTTACTAGCGGGAGCTATGAATGAGCAGTTCTTC
TRBJ1-2,NA,few,TRBV9,CASSVVARFNMGYTF,TGTGCCAGCAGCGTAGTCGCCCGGTTCAATATGGGCTACACCTTC
TRBJ2-7,TRBD2,NA,TRBV4-2,CASSREGTSGGGGPYEQYF,TGTGCCAGCAGCCGAGAAGGGACTAGCGGGGGAGGAGGACCCTACGAGCAGTACTTC
TRBJ2-1,NA,many,TRBV5-1,CASSGTAYSSYNEQFF,TGCGCCAGCAGCGGAACGGCTTACAGCTCCTACAATGAGCAGTTCTTC